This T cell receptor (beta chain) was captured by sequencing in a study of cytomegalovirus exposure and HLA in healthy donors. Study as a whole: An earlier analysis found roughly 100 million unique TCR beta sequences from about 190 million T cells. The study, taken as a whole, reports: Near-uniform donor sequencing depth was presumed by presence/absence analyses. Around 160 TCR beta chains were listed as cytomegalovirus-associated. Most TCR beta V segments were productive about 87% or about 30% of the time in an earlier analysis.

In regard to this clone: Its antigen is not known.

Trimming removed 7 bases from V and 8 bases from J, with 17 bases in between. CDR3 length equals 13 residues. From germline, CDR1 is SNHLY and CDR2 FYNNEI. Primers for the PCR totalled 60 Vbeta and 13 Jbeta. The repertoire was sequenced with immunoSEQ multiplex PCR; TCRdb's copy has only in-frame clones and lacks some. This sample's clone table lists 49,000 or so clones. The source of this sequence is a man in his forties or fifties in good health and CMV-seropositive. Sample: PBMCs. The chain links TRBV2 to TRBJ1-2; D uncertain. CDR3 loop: CASILGLTQGYTF. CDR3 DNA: TGTGCCAGCATCCTGGGCCTCACCCAAGGCTACACCTTC.